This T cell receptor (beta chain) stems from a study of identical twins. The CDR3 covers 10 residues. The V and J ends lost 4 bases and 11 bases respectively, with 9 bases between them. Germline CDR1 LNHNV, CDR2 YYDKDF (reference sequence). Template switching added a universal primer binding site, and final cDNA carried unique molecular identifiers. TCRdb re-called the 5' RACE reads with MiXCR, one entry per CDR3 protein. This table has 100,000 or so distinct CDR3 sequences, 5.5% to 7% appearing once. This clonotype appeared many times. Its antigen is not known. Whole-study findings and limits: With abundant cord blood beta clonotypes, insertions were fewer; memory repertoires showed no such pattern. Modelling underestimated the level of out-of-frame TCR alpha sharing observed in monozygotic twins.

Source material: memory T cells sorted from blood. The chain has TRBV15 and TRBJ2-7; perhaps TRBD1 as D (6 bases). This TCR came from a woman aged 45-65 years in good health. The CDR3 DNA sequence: TGTGCCACCAGCATGAGGGGGAAGTACGTC. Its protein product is CATSMRGKYV.